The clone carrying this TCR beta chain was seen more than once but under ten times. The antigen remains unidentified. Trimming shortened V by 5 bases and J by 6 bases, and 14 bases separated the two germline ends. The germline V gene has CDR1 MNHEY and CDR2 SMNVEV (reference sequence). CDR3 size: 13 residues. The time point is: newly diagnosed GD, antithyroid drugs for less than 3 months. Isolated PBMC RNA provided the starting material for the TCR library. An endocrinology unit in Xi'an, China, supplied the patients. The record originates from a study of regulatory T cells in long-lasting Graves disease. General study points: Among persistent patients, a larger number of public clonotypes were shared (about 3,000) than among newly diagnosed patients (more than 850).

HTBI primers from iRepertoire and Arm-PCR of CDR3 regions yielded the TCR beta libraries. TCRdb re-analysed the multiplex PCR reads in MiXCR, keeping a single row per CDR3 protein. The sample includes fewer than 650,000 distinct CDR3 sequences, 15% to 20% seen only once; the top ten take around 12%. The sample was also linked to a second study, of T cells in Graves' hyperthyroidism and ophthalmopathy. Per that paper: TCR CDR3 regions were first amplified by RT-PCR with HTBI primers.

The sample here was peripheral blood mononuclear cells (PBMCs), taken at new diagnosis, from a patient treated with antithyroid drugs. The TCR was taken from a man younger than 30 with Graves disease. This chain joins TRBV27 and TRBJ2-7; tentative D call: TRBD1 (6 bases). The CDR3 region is CASSGSQGFEQYF. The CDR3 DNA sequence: TGTGCCAGCAGTGGATCCCAGGGGTTCGAGCAGTACTTC.